This T cell receptor (beta chain) was observed in a study of blood T cell repertoires in COVID-19. About the study: Donors in the United States, Italy and Spain gave samples during acute or convalescent COVID-19. From T cells, B-cell-depleted T cells, or PBMCs came the material, which was cDNA or gDNA.

In the original processing: It was from reference gene primer amplification that nucleated cell counts were estimated. Data came from immunoSEQ multiplex PCR; TCRdb stores just in-frame clones and leaves some out. The V and J calls and clone size are taken from that table; D and trimming were inferred from the DNA. The sample has about 150,000 clones; roughly four fifths are singletons. From germline, CDR1 is SGHDN and CDR2 FVKESK. V lost 0 bases and J lost 1, with 9 bases in between. The CDR3 sequence is 15 residues long. The origin of this receptor is a human donor with acute or convalescent COVID-19. The donor label of this sample is uncertain. The sequenced sample was peripheral blood. V and J are TRBV14 and TRBJ1-1; D unclear. The CDR3 DNA is TGTGCCAGCAGCCAAGATTTGGCAGGGAACACTGAAGCTTTCTTT. Its translation: CASSQDLAGNTEAFF.